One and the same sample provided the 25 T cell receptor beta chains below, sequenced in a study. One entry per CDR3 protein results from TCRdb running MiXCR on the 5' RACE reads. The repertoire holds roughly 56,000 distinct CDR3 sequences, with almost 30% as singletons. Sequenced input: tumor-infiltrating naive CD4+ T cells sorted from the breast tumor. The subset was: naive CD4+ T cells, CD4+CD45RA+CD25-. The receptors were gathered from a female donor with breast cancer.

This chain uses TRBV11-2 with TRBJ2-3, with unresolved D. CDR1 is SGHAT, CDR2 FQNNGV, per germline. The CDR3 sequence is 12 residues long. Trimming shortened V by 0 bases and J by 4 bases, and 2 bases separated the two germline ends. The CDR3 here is CASSLDADTQYF. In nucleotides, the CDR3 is TGTGCCAGCAGCTTAGACGCAGATACGCAGTATTTT.

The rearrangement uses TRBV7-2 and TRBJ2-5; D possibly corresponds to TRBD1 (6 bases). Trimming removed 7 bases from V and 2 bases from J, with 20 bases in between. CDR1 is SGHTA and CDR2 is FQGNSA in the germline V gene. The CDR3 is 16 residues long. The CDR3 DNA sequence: TGTGCCAGCACCCTCCTGGGCCAGACAGGACAAGAGACCCAGTACTTC. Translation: CASTLLGQTGQETQYF.

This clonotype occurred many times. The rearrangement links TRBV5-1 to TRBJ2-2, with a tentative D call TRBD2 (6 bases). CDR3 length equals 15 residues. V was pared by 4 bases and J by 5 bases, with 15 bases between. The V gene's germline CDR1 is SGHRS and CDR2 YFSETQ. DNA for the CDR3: TGCGCCAGCAGCCTTCGGGACTCACGAACCGGGGAGCTGTTTTTT. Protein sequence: CASSLRDSRTGELFF.

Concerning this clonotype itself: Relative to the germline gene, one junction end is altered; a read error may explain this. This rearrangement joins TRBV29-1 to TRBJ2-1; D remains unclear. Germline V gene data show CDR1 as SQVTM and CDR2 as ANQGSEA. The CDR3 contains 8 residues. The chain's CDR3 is CSVDEQLF. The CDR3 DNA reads TGCAGCGTAGATGAGCAGCTCTTC.

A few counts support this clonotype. CDR3 residues: CASQVAGLSYNEQFF. The CDR3 DNA is TGTGCCAGTCAGGTAGCGGGCCTCTCCTACAATGAGCAGTTCTTC. This chain joins TRBV5-5 and TRBJ2-1; 7 bases map to TRBD2. Germline values: CDR1 SGHKS, CDR2 YYEKEE (reference sequence). The CDR3 covers 15 residues. Trimming took 8 bases from V and 0 from J; bases not matched to a gene: 8.

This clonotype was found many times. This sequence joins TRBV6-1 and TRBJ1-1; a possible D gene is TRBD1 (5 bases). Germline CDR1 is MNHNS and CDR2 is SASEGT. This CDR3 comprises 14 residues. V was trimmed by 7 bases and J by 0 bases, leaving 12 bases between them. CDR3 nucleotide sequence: TGTGCCAGCACCCTACCGGGGCTGAACACTGAAGCTTTCTTT. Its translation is CASTLPGLNTEAFF.

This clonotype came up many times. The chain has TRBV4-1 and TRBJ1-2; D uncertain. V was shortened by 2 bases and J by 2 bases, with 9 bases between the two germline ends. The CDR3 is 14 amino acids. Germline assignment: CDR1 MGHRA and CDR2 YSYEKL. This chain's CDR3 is CASSQSQMNYGYTF. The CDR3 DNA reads TGCGCCAGCAGCCAATCCCAGATGAACTATGGCTACACCTTC.

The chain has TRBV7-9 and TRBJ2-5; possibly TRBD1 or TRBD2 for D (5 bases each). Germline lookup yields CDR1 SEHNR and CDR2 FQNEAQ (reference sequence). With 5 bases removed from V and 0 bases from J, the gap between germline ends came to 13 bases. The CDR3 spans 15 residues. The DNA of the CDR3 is TGTGCCAGCAGCCCCCAGGGACGGAACCAAGAGACCCAGTACTTC. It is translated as CASSPQGRNQETQYF.

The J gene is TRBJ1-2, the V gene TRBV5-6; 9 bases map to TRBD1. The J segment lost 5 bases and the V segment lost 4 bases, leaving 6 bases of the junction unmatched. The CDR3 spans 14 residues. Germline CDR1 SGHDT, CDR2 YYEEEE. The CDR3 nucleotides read TGTGCCAGCAGCCAGACAGGGGGGATGTATGGCTACACCTTC. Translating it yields CASSQTGGMYGYTF.

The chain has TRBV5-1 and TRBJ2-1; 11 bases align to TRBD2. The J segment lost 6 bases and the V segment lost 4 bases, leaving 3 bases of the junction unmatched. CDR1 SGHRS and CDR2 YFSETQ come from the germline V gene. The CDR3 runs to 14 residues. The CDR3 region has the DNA TGCGCCAGCAGCCCTAGCGGGAGGCGCAATGAGCAGTTCTTC. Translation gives CASSPSGRRNEQFF.

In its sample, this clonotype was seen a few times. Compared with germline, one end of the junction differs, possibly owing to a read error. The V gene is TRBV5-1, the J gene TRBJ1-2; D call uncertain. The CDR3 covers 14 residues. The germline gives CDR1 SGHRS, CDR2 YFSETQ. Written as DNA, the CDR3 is TGCGCCAGCAGCGTCAGCCCTGGAAACTATGGCTGCACCTTC. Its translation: CASSVSPGNYGCTF.

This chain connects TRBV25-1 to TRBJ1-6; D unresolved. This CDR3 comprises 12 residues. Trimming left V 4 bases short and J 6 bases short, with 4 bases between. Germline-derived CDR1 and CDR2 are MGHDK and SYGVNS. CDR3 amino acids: CASSVGNSPLHF. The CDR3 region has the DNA TGTGCCAGCAGTGTCGGTAATTCACCCCTCCACTTT.

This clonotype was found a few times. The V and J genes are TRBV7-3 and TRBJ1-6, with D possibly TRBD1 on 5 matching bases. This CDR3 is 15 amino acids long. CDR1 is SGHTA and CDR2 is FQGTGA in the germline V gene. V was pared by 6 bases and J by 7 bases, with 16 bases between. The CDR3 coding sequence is TGTGCCAGCAGTCAAGGGGCGGGCACCAATTCACCCCTCCACTTT. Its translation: CASSQGAGTNSPLHF.

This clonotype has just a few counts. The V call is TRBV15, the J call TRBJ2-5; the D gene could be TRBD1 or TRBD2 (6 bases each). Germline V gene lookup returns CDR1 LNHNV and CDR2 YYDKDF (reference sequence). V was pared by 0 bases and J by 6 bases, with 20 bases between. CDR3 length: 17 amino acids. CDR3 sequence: CATSRDLGGFNRKTQYF. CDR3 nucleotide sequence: TGTGCCACCAGCAGAGATCTGGGGGGCTTTAATCGTAAGACCCAGTACTTC.

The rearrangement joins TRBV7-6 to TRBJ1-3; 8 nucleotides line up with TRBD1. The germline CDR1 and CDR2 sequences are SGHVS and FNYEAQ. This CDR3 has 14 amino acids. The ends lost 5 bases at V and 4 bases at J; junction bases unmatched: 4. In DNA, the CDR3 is TGTGCCAGCAGCCCGGACAGGGTGGGAAACACCATATATTTT. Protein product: CASSPDRVGNTIYF.

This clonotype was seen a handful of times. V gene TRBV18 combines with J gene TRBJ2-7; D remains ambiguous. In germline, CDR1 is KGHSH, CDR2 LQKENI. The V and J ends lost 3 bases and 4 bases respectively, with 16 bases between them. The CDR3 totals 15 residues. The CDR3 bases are TGTGCCAGCTCACCGAGTGGCTTTACAACATACGAGCAGTACTTC. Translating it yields CASSPSGFTTYEQYF.

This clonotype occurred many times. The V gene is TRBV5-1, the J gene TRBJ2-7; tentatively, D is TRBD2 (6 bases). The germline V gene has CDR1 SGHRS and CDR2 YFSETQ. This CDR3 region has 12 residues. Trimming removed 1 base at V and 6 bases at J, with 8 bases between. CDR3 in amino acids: CASSLSGSEQYF. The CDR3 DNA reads TGCGCCAGCAGCTTGTCCGGGAGCGAGCAGTACTTC.

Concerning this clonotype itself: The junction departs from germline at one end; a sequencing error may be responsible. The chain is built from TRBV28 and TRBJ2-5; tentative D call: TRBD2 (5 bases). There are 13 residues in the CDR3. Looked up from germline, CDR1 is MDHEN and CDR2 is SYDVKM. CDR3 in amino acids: CASSLPGEETQHF. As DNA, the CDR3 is TGTGCCAGCAGTTTGCCCGGGGAAGAGACCCAGCACTTC.

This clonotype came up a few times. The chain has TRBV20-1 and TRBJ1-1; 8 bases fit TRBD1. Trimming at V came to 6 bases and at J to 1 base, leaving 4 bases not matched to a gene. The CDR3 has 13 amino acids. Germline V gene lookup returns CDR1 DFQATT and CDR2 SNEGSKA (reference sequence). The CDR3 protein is CSAPGQENTEAFF. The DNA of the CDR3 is TGCAGTGCGCCGGGACAGGAGAACACTGAAGCTTTCTTT.

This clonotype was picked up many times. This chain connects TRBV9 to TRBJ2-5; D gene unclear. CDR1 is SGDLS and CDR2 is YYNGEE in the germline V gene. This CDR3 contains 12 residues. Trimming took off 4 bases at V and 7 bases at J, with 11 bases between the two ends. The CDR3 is CASSSSWGTQYF. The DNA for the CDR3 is TGTGCCAGCAGCTCATCATGGGGGACCCAGTACTTC.

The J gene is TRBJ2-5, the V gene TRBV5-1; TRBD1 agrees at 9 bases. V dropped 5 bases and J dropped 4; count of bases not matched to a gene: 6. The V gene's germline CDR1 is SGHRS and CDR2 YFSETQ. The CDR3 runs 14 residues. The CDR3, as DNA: TGCGCCAGCAGAACGACAGGGGGTATAGAGACCCAGTACTTC. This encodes CASRTTGGIETQYF.

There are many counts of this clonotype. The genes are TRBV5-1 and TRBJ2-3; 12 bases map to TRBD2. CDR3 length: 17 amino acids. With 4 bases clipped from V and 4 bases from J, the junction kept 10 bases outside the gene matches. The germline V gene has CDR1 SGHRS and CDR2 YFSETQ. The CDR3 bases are TGCGCCAGCAGCGCTGCTAGCGGGAGGGCCGACGCAGATACGCAGTATTTT. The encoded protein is CASSAASGRADADTQYF.

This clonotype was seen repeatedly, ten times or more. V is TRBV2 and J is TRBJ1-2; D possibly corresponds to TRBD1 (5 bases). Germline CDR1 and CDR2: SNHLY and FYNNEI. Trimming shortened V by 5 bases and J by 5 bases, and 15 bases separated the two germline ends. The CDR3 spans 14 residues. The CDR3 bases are TGTGCCAGCAGTTCCCGCAGAGACAGTTATGGCTACACCTTC. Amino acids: CASSSRRDSYGYTF.

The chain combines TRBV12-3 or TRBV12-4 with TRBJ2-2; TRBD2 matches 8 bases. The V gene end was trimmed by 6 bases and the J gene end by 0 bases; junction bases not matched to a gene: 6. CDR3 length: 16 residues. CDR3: CASSPSSGSNTGELFF. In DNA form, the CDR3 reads TGTGCCAGCAGCCCATCTAGCGGGTCGAACACCGGGGAGCTGTTTTTT.

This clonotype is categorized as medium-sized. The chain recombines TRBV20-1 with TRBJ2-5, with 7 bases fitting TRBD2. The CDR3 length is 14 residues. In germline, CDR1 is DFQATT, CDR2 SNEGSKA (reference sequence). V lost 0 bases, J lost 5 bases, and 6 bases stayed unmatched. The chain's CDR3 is CSARDWALAETQYF. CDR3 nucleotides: TGCAGTGCTAGAGATTGGGCACTAGCGGAGACCCAGTACTTC.